The rows below give T cell receptor beta chains drawn from one sample of a study of monozygotic twins with inflammatory bowel disease. TCRdb re-called the 5' RACE reads and catalogs CDR3 proteins one per entry, DNA excluded. The sample has over 90,000 distinct CDR3 sequences. The source material was blood. These receptors all come from a human donor with ulcerative colitis or Crohn's disease, or a healthy co-twin of an affected twin (not recorded which). CDR3s include the opening cysteine and the closing phenylalanine or tryptophan.

J gene | V gene | CDR3 protein
TRBJ2-2 | TRBV5-4 | CASSLAVTLNTGELFF
TRBJ2-7 | TRBV15 | CATSHGLAGAYEQYF
TRBJ2-2 | TRBV5-1 | CASSLGRDTGELFF
TRBJ2-7 | TRBV7-2 | CASSLSFRYEQYF
TRBJ2-1 | TRBV11-2 | CASSLGALTSYNEQFF
TRBJ1-2 | TRBV12-3/TRBV12-4 | CASSRPGYSRGYGYTF
TRBJ1-5 | TRBV4-2 | CASSQEPGGPQHF
TRBJ2-3 | TRBV12-3/TRBV12-4 | CASRRYAGSGTDTQYF
TRBJ1-2 | TRBV11-2 | CASSSGTGFYGYTF
TRBJ2-7 | TRBV11-3 | CASSLGPSNEQYF
TRBJ1-3 | TRBV18 | CASSDSLSGNTIYF
TRBJ2-3 | TRBV4-3 | CASSVGLAEDTQYF
TRBJ2-5 | TRBV7-2 | CASGPEWETQYF
TRBJ2-3 | TRBV5-1 | CASSSGLLITDTQYF
TRBJ1-2 | TRBV4-3 | CASSQASRQIYGYTF
TRBJ2-7 | TRBV28 | CASTPALGGGRNYEQYF
TRBJ2-5 | TRBV12-3/TRBV12-4 | CASGSGLLKETQYF
TRBJ2-3 | TRBV4-3 | CASSQILRTSDTQYF
TRBJ2-7 | TRBV28 | CASSSRLVSSEQYF
TRBJ2-3 | TRBV5-4 | CASSFGLAESTDTQYF
TRBJ2-7 | TRBV7-2 | CASSPRDEGAYEQYF
TRBJ2-7 | TRBV29-1 | CSVETGRAHEQYF
TRBJ2-3 | TRBV18 | CASSPRNGTAADTQYF
TRBJ1-6 | TRBV5-1 | CASSVQGSYNSPLHF
TRBJ1-2 | TRBV12-3/TRBV12-4 | CASKKDGYGYTF
TRBJ2-2 | TRBV27 | CASSFRGRVGTGELFF
TRBJ2-3 | TRBV20-1 | CSARAGGADTQYF
TRBJ2-3 | TRBV11-3 | CASSLGPGVNTQYF
TRBJ2-3 | TRBV6-2/TRBV6-3 | CASSRGVTDTQYF
TRBJ2-2 | TRBV28 | CASKTPGWVTGELFF
TRBJ1-1 | TRBV27 | CASGSGQLKSTVAFF
TRBJ2-7 | TRBV6-1 | CASSEPYEQYF
TRBJ1-6 | TRBV6-1 | CASIREKDSPLHF
TRBJ2-3 | TRBV15 | CATTLDRVGDTQYF
TRBJ2-5 | TRBV27 | CASSSRLEETQYF
TRBJ2-5 | TRBV5-6 | CASSLKLAGVETQYF
TRBJ2-1 | TRBV5-1 | CASSLPGSRNEQFF
TRBJ2-3 | TRBV6-2/TRBV6-3 | CASSYGGRNTQYF
TRBJ2-1 | TRBV12-3/TRBV12-4 | CASSFFPVPGTGNNEQFF
TRBJ2-2 | TRBV19 | CASSRKEVNTGELFF
TRBJ2-7 | TRBV28 | CASSFSGSYEQYF
TRBJ2-1 | TRBV12-3/TRBV12-4 | CASSRTAASNEQFF
TRBJ1-2 | TRBV5-4 | CASSFDRSYGYTF
TRBJ2-2 | TRBV12-3/TRBV12-4 | CASRYRGGGAGELFF